The clone carrying this T cell receptor beta chain was counted a few times. This specimen belongs to a study of cytomegalovirus exposure and HLA in healthy donors. Researchers ran the PCR with 60 Vbeta and 13 Jbeta primers. Using immunoSEQ multiplex PCR, the repertoire was profiled, and TCRdb retains in-frame clones only, with some absent. The table includes about 160,000 clones, 73% detected once. The source is a woman aged 18-29 years in good health and CMV-seronegative. The sequenced sample consisted of PBMCs.

As DNA, the CDR3 is TGTGCCAGCAGCGGGGCAGGGGTAGGGAATTCACCCCTCCACTTT. It yields the protein CASSGAGVGNSPLHF. The chain has TRBV7-2 and TRBJ1-6; possible D gene TRBD1, 6 bases. The CDR3 sequence is 15 residues long. Germline loops: CDR1 SGHTA, CDR2 FQGNSA. Trimming cost V 5 bases and J 7 bases, with 15 bases left between them.